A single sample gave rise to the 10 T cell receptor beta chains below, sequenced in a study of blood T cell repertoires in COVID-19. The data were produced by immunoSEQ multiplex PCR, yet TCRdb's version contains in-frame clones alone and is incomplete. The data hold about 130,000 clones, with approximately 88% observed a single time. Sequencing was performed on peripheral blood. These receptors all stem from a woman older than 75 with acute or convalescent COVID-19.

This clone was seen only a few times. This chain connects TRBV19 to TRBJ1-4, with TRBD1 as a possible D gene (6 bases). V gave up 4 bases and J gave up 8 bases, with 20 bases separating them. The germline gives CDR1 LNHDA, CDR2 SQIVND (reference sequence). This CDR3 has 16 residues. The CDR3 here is CASSTPYRVELEKLFF. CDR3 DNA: TGTGCCAGTAGTACACCCTACAGGGTGGAATTAGAAAAACTGTTTTTT.

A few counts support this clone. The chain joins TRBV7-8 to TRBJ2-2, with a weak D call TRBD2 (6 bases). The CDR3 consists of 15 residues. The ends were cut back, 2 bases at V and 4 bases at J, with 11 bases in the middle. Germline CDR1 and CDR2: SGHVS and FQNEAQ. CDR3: CASSLRLGGTGELFF. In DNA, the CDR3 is TGTGCCAGCAGCTTACGTCTGGGGGGCACCGGGGAGCTGTTTTTT.

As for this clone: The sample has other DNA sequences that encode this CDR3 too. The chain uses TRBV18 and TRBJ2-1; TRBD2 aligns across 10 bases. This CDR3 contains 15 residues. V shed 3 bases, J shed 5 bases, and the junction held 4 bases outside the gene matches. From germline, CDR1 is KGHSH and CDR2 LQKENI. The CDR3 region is CASSPGLAGDNEQFF. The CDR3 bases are TGTGCCAGCTCACCCGGTCTAGCGGGGGACAATGAGCAGTTCTTC.

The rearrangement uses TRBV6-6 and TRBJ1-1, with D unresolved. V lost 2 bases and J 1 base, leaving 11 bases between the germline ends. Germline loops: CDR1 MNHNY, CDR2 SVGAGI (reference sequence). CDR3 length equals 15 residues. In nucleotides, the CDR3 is TGTGCCAGCAGTTACGGTAGTGGTTCGAACACTGAAGCTTTCTTT. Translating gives CASSYGSGSNTEAFF.

The CDR3 sequence is CASSPGGQGGHTEAFF. The CDR3 DNA follows: TGCGCCAGCAGCCCGGGGGGACAGGGTGGTCACACTGAAGCTTTCTTT. The chain uses TRBV5-1 and TRBJ1-1; 9 bases map to TRBD1. Losses at the gene ends were 4 bases for V and 3 bases for J; bases not matched to a gene: 10. The CDR3 length is 16 residues. Per the germline V gene, CDR1 is SGHRS and CDR2 is YFSETQ.

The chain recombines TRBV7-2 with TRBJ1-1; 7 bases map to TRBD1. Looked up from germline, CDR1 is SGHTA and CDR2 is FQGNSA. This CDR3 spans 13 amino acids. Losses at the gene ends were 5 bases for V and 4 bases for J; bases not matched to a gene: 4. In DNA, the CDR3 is TGTGCCAGCAGCCAGGGGGTCGTCACTGAAGCTTTCTTT. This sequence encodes CASSQGVVTEAFF.

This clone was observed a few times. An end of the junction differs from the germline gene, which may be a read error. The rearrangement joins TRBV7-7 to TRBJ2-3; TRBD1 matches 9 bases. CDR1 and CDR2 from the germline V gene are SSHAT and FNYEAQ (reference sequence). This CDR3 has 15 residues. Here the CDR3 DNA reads TGTGCTAGCAGCCAGGGACAGGGTAGCACAGATACGCAGTATTTT. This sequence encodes CASSQGQGSTDTQYF.

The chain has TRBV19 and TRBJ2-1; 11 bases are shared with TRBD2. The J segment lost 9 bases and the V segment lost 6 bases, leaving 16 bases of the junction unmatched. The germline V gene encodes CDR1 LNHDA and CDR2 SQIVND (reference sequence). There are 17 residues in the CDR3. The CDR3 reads CASRDLGSSGGRGEQFF. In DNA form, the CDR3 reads TGTGCCAGTAGGGATCTAGGTTCTAGCGGGGGGCGGGGTGAGCAGTTCTTC.

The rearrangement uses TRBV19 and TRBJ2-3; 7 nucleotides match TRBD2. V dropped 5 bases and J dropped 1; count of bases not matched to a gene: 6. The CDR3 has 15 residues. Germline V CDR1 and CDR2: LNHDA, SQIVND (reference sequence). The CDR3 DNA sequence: TGTGCCAGTAGTGAGGCGGGAGTGGGCACAGATACGCAGTATTTT. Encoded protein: CASSEAGVGTDTQYF.

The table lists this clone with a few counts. The CDR3 nucleotides are TGTGCCAGCAGTAGGGACACCGGACCTTCACCCCTCCACTTT. Residues: CASSRDTGPSPLHF. J is TRBJ1-6 and V is TRBV6-5; weak D call: TRBD1 (6 bases). The germline gives CDR1 MNHEY, CDR2 SVGAGI. V dropped 5 bases and J dropped 9 bases, with 14 bases sitting between them. The CDR3 is made up of 14 amino acids.